These T cell receptor beta chains were read from a single sample in a study of blood T cell repertoires in COVID-19. The method was immunoSEQ multiplex PCR; TCRdb's version includes in-frame clones alone and lacks a portion of them. The repertoire includes some 66,000 clones, about 90% of them detected once, and around 6.7% sits in the top ten. The sample was peripheral blood. The receptors originated from a human donor in a cohort sampled during active COVID-19. The CDR3 runs from the conserved cysteine through the conserved F or W. The order of the fields is V gene, CDR3 protein.

>TRBV6-5
CASSYTPSGRGNEQYF
>TRBV11-2
CASSLFVAPTDTQYF
>TRBV6-5
CASSYSSRVNTEAFF
>TRBV6-2/TRBV6-3
CASSRGLGEQYF
>TRBV15
CATSRDATAYEQYF
>TRBV4-3
CASSQDRNTIYF
>TRBV6-5
CASSSGNRGEQYF
>TRBV5-4
CASSPGGGDGEKLFF
>TRBV9
CASSVGSGKNTGELFF
>TRBV19
CASSSLGATEAFF
>TRBV9
CASSVGSYYGYTF
>TRBV27
CASSLSSWGRGTEAFF
>TRBV11-3
CASSHDRVSNQPQHF
>TRBV9
CASSDPRGDIQYF
>TRBV7-2
CASSMGQHNSPLHF
>TRBV18
CASSLGLTEAFF
>TRBV5-1
CASSERTVQTQYF
>TRBV5-1
CASSLATGSYTGELFF
>TRBV5-1
CASSLGDRVDNEQFF
>TRBV28
CASSSPGQGAGEQYF